The next 11 T cell receptor beta chains were all read from a single sample in a study of CD8 T cells in ankylosing spondylitis. Findings and caveats of the study: Eight highly homologous variants formed a TCR beta motif that appeared characteristic of ankylosing spondylitis blood.

These receptors have no identified antigens. A single record per CDR3 protein comes from TCRdb applying MiXCR to the 5' RACE reads. The sample records 450,000 to 550,000 distinct CDR3 sequences, approximately 5.3% being singletons. Sequences were obtained from blood, either unsorted or a sorted T cell fraction (not recorded which). The receptors shown here come from a male donor with ankylosing spondylitis.

This clonotype came up many times. V is TRBV4-2 and J is TRBJ2-3; D is possibly TRBD2 (6 bases). The CDR3 has 15 residues. Germline CDR1 and CDR2: LGHNA and YNFKEQ. V dropped 2 bases and J dropped 1 base, with 10 bases sitting between them. The CDR3 bases are TGTGCCAGCAGCCAATCGCCGGGGGGCACAGATACGCAGTATTTT. It is translated as CASSQSPGGTDTQYF.

This clonotype was detected only a few times. The chain recombines TRBV10-3 with TRBJ2-6, with no clear D. This CDR3 comprises 14 residues. Germline V CDR1 and CDR2: ENHRY, SYGVKD. Trimming took off 5 bases at V and 4 bases at J, with 9 bases between the two ends. CDR3 DNA sequence: TGTGCCATCAGTCTCCATGAGGGGGCCAACGTCCTGACTTTC. Translation: CAISLHEGANVLTF.

This clonotype has a count of ten or more. The junction departs from germline at one end; a sequencing error may be responsible. CDR3 residues: CASRPLPRGQAQETQYF. Here the CDR3 DNA reads TGTGCCAGCAGACCACTACCACGGGGACAGGCCCAAGAAACCCAGTACTTC. This rearrangement joins TRBV6-2 or TRBV6-3 to TRBJ2-5, with TRBD1 matching over 8 bases. Germline V gene lookup returns CDR1 MNHEY and CDR2 SVGEGT. The CDR3 consists of 17 residues.

This clonotype was seen many times. The chain has TRBV12-3 or TRBV12-4 and TRBJ2-5; 11 nucleotides line up with TRBD1. The CDR3 consists of 16 residues. V trimming: 5 bases; J trimming: 1 base; junction bases outside the gene matches: 6. The CDR3, as DNA: TGTGCCAGCAGTCTCCTTGGGACAGGGGGCCAAGAGACCCAGTACTTC. This translates into CASSLLGTGGQETQYF.

This clonotype was found many times. The junction and the germline gene differ at one end; a read error may be behind it. The chain is built from TRBV5-1 and TRBJ1-5; D call uncertain. This CDR3 has 13 amino acids. Germline CDR1 and CDR2: SGHRS and YFSETQ. The CDR3 spells CASSLTVNQPQHF. The CDR3 DNA follows: TGTGCCAGCAGCTTAACGGTGAATCAGCCCCAGCATTTT.

This clonotype was counted many times. The genes are TRBV27 and TRBJ2-5, with a possible D match to TRBD2 (5 bases). The CDR3 sequence is 16 residues long. The V and J ends lost 3 bases and 3 bases respectively, with 17 bases between them. Germline assignment: CDR1 MNHEY and CDR2 SMNVEV (reference sequence). CDR3 region: CASSFVGEGIKETQYF. CDR3 nucleotide sequence: TGTGCCAGCAGTTTCGTGGGAGAGGGAATTAAAGAGACCCAGTACTTC.

The sample holds many counts of this clonotype. The rearrangement links TRBV28 to TRBJ2-7; D may match TRBD1 or TRBD2 (7 bases each). Germline-derived CDR1 and CDR2 are MDHEN and SYDVKM. The CDR3 is 15 residues long. Trimming removed 5 bases from V and 3 bases from J, with 17 bases in between. CDR3 bases: TGTGCCAGCAGTACACCCAGGGGGGGGGTCTACGAGCAGTACTTC. Amino acid sequence: CASSTPRGGVYEQYF.

This clonotype was detected many times. The chain carries TRBV7-2 and TRBJ1-2, with TRBD1 matching over 10 bases. V lost 2 bases, J lost 0 bases, and 6 bases stayed unmatched. The CDR3 sequence is 17 residues long. Germline CDR1 is SGHTA and CDR2 is FQGNSA. CDR3 loop: CASSLLGTGVTNYGYTF. The CDR3 DNA is TGTGCCAGCAGCTTATTGGGGACAGGGGTCACTAACTATGGCTACACCTTC.

This clonotype was counted many times. The chain has TRBV7-6 and TRBJ2-2, with D maybe TRBD2 (5 bases). Germline loops: CDR1 SGHVS, CDR2 FNYEAQ. There are 16 residues in the CDR3. Trimming took 0 bases from V and 4 from J, leaving 12 bases between them. CDR3 amino acids: CASSLALRAVTGELFF. In DNA, the CDR3 is TGTGCCAGCAGCTTAGCGCTGAGGGCCGTCACCGGGGAGCTGTTTTTT.

This clonotype was picked up a small number of times. DNA of the CDR3: TGTGCCAGCAGTCCCGACTTAGGCGGGGGGATTCCGAGCTCCTACAATGAGCAGTTCTTC. It specifies CASSPDLGGGIPSSYNEQFF. The genes are TRBV7-6 and TRBJ2-1, with 8 bases fitting TRBD2. Losses at the gene ends were 6 bases for V and 0 bases for J; bases not matched to a gene: 19. This CDR3 spans 20 amino acids. Looked up from germline, CDR1 is SGHVS and CDR2 is FNYEAQ. The full variable domain, rest sourced from reference TRBV7-6 and TRBJ2-1, is GAGVSQSPRYKVTKRGQDVALRCDPISGHVSLYWYRQALGQGPEFLTYFNYEAQQDKSGLPNDRFSAERPEGSISTLTIQRTEQRDSAMYRCASSPDLGGGIPSSYNEQFFGPGTRLTVL.

This clonotype was counted ten times or more. The chain has TRBV6-2 or TRBV6-3 and TRBJ2-7; D not resolved. V dropped 5 bases and J dropped 3 bases, with 8 bases sitting between them. Germline CDR1 is MNHEY and CDR2 is SVGEGT. The length of the CDR3 is 12 residues. CDR3 amino acids: CASSPPLYEQYF. DNA of the CDR3: TGTGCCAGCAGTCCCCCCCTCTACGAGCAGTACTTC.